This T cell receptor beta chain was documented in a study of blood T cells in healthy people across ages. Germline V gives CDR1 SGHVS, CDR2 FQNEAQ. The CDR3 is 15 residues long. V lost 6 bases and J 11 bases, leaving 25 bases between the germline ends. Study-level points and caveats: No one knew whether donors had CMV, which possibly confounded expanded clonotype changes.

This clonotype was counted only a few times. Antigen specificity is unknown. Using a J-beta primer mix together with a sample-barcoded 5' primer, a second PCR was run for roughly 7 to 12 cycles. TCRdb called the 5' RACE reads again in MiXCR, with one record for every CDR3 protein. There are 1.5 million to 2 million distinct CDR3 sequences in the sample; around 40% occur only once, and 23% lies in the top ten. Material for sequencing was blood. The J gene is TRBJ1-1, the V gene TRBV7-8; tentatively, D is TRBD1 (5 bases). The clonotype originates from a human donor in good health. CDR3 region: CASRRGGTGVPGAFF. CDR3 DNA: TGTGCCAGCAGGCGGGGGGGGACCGGGGTCCCTGGTGCTTTCTTT.